This T cell receptor beta chain is drawn from a study of shared clonotypes between healthy human individuals. J was trimmed by 3 bases and V by 0 bases; bases with no gene match: 8. Germline loops: CDR1 MNHNS, CDR2 SASEGT. This CDR3 is 16 amino acids long. The naive CD8 population came from CD45RO-negative cells selected for CCR7, without terminally differentiated effector memory CD45RA+ cells. Here immunoSEQ multiplex PCR was the method, and the copy in TCRdb shows in-frame clones only, minus some. The top ten hold about 1.7% of the sample, which has about 2.1 million clones, just under 95% seen once.

The sequencing sample was made of naive CD8+ T cells from PBMCs. The chain is built from TRBV6-1 and TRBJ2-7; 7 nucleotides line up with TRBD1. The clonotype comes from a man younger than 35 in good health. Some clones in this sample may be carry-over from other donors' samples. In nucleotides, the CDR3 is TGTGCCAGCAGTGAAGCGCAGACAGGGTGGATCTACGAGCAGTACTTC. Translated: CASSEAQTGWIYEQYF.